The entry below describes one TCR beta chain. This CDR3 contains 17 residues. After removal of 3 bases from V and 6 bases from J, the junction contained 8 bases not matched to a gene. CDR1 and CDR2 from the germline V gene are SGHTA and FQGTGA. This sample was taken from a study of blood T cell repertoires in COVID-19. The wider study: COVID-19 samples from acute and convalescent phases originated in the United States, Italy and Spain. PBMCs, B-cell-depleted T cells, or T cells provided the cDNA or gDNA that made up the material.

The authors' processing: By means of reference gene primer amplification, nucleated cell counts were estimated. Profiled with immunoSEQ multiplex PCR; TCRdb holds only in-frame clones, not every one. V and J calls and clone size are as listed in that table; D and trimming were resolved from the DNA. The data hold about 140,000 clones, with around nine tenths observed a single time. What was sequenced was peripheral blood. The J gene is TRBJ2-1, the V gene TRBV7-3; TRBD2 matches 13 bases. The clonotype was recovered from a man aged 50-60 years with active or convalescent COVID-19. CDR3 protein: CASSFPLTSGRANEQFF. In DNA, the CDR3 is TGTGCCAGCAGCTTCCCGTTAACTAGCGGGAGGGCCAATGAGCAGTTCTTC. Looking up the rest from reference TRBV7-3 and TRBJ2-1 gives the full variable domain: GAGVSQTPSNKVTEKGKYVELRCDPISGHTALYWYRQSLGQGPEFLIYFQGTGAADDSGLPNDRFFAVRPEGSVSTLKIQRTERGDSAVYLCASSFPLTSGRANEQFFGPGTRLTVL.